Listed below are T cell receptor beta chains from one sample, sequenced in a study of CD8 T cells in ankylosing spondylitis. TCRdb reprocessed the 5' RACE reads with MiXCR, giving one entry per CDR3 protein. The sample includes 150,000 to 200,000 distinct CDR3 sequences, more than 9% of them seen just once. The sample comprised blood, either unsorted or a sorted T cell fraction (not recorded which). Receptors originate from a male donor with ankylosing spondylitis or in good health (not recorded which). Both conserved end residues are part of each CDR3. D genes are given only for firm matches. Rows give clone size only sometimes, using once, few, many, or a class for an expanded clone.

V gene: TRBV9; CDR3 length: 14; J gene: TRBJ2-5; clone size: many; D gene: -; CDR3 DNA: TGTGCCAGCAGCGCCCAGGGGGGCCAAGAGACCCAGTACTTC; CDR3 protein: CASSAQGGQETQYF
V gene: TRBV6-5; CDR3 length: 15; J gene: TRBJ2-1; clone size: many; D gene: TRBD2; CDR3 DNA: TGTGCCAGCACTTTTAACGCGGGAGGCCGCAATGAGCAGTTCTTC; CDR3 protein: CASTFNAGGRNEQFF
V gene: TRBV15; CDR3 length: 16; J gene: TRBJ2-2; clone size: -; D gene: -; CDR3 DNA: TGTGCCACCAGCAGTTTAGGACGGAGGAACACCGGGGAGCTGTTTTTT; CDR3 protein: CATSSLGRRNTGELFF
V gene: TRBV20-1; CDR3 length: 14; J gene: TRBJ2-7; clone size: few; D gene: -; CDR3 DNA: TGCAGTGCTAGGTCAGGGATGAAAGTCTACGAGCAGTACTTC; CDR3 protein: CSARSGMKVYEQYF
V gene: TRBV20-1; CDR3 length: 14; J gene: TRBJ1-1; clone size: -; D gene: -; CDR3 DNA: TGCAGTGCTAACGCTCGGGGGGTGAACACTGAAGCTTTCTTT; CDR3 protein: CSANARGVNTEAFF
V gene: TRBV7-2; CDR3 length: 15; J gene: TRBJ1-6; clone size: -; D gene: -; CDR3 DNA: TGTGCCAGCAGCCCCAGGACAGCCTATAATTCACCCCTCCACTTT; CDR3 protein: CASSPRTAYNSPLHF
V gene: TRBV29-1; CDR3 length: 18; J gene: TRBJ2-3; clone size: many; D gene: TRBD2; CDR3 DNA: TGCAGCGTTGAAGGCGGACTAGCGGGGGGAATGGAAACAGATACGCAGTATTTT; CDR3 protein: CSVEGGLAGGMETDTQYF
V gene: TRBV4-1; CDR3 length: 16; J gene: TRBJ2-1; clone size: many; D gene: TRBD2; CDR3 DNA: TGCGCCAGCAGCCCCTCCCCCGCGGGGGAGTACAATGAGCAGTTCTTC; CDR3 protein: CASSPSPAGEYNEQFF
V gene: TRBV9; CDR3 length: 14; J gene: TRBJ2-4; clone size: many; D gene: -; CDR3 DNA: TGTGCCAGCAGCCCCCGAGATACGAGGAACATTCAGTACTTC; CDR3 protein: CASSPRDTRNIQYF
V gene: TRBV5-4; CDR3 length: 15; J gene: TRBJ1-2; clone size: many; D gene: -; CDR3 DNA: TGTGCCAGCAGCTTGCCTATCGCAGGGATGCCTGGCTACACCTTC; CDR3 protein: CASSLPIAGMPGYTF
V gene: TRBV21-1; CDR3 length: 14; J gene: TRBJ1-5; clone size: many; D gene: -; CDR3 DNA: TGTGCCAGCAGCAAAGGGGCAAGCAATCAGCCCCAGCATTTT; CDR3 protein: CASSKGASNQPQHF
V gene: TRBV15; CDR3 length: 13; J gene: TRBJ1-5; clone size: many; D gene: -; CDR3 DNA: TGTGCCACCAGCAGGGGTGTCAATCAGCCCCAGCATTTT; CDR3 protein: CATSRGVNQPQHF
V gene: TRBV5-1; CDR3 length: 17; J gene: TRBJ2-7; clone size: many; D gene: -; CDR3 DNA: TGCGCCAGCAGCTTGGGGGGTCTCGGAGTCGGCGGTGGTGAGCAGTACTTC; CDR3 protein: CASSLGGLGVGGGEQYF
V gene: TRBV20-1; CDR3 length: 17; J gene: TRBJ2-7; clone size: -; D gene: TRBD2; CDR3 DNA: TGCAGTGCTGGTGACGCTAGCGGGGGGACCCTTACTTATGAGCAGTACTTC; CDR3 protein: CSAGDASGGTLTYEQYF
V gene: TRBV6-5; CDR3 length: 14; J gene: TRBJ2-5; clone size: many; D gene: -; CDR3 DNA: TGTGCCAGCAGCTACGACTCTTGGATGGAGACCCAGTACTTC; CDR3 protein: CASSYDSWMETQYF
V gene: TRBV5-6; CDR3 length: 13; J gene: TRBJ1-1; clone size: many; D gene: -; CDR3 DNA: TGTGCCAGCATCACGGGAGGGAGCACTGAAGCTTTCTTT; CDR3 protein: CASITGGSTEAFF
V gene: TRBV7-6; CDR3 length: 12; J gene: TRBJ2-2; clone size: many; D gene: -; CDR3 DNA: TGTGCCAGCAGCCGAGCATCCGGCGAGCTGTTTTTT; CDR3 protein: CASSRASGELFF
V gene: TRBV28; CDR3 length: 14; J gene: TRBJ2-4; clone size: -; D gene: -; CDR3 DNA: TGTGCCAGCAGTTTATCACAGGGAAGAAACATTCAGTACTTC; CDR3 protein: CASSLSQGRNIQYF
V gene: TRBV7-9; CDR3 length: 16; J gene: TRBJ1-5; clone size: -; D gene: -; CDR3 DNA: TGTGCCAGCAGCTTATGGGGCAGGGGATTGGATCAGCCCCAGCATTTT; CDR3 protein: CASSLWGRGLDQPQHF
V gene: TRBV28; CDR3 length: 17; J gene: TRBJ2-2; clone size: many; D gene: -; CDR3 DNA: TGTGCCAGCAGTCCACAGGGAAGGGCCAGGAACACCGGGGAGCTGTTTTTT; CDR3 protein: CASSPQGRARNTGELFF
V gene: TRBV29-1; CDR3 length: 12; J gene: TRBJ1-1; clone size: many; D gene: -; CDR3 DNA: TGCAGCGTTGTTCGGGGTCCTTGGGAAGCTTTCTTT; CDR3 protein: CSVVRGPWEAFF
V gene: TRBV5-1; CDR3 length: 15; J gene: TRBJ1-1; clone size: few; D gene: -; CDR3 DNA: TGCGCCAGCAGCTTGGCCCCAGGGTTGAACACTGAAGCTTTCTTT; CDR3 protein: CASSLAPGLNTEAFF
V gene: TRBV6-5; CDR3 length: 15; J gene: TRBJ1-3; clone size: -; D gene: -; CDR3 DNA: TGTGCCAGCAGTTACCGGGACTTGGAAGGAAACACCATATATTTT; CDR3 protein: CASSYRDLEGNTIYF
V gene: TRBV27; CDR3 length: 17; J gene: TRBJ1-6; clone size: many; D gene: TRBD1; CDR3 DNA: TGTGCCAGCAGTATGGACAGGGTCGGGAGCTATAATTCACCCCTCCACTTT; CDR3 protein: CASSMDRVGSYNSPLHF
V gene: TRBV7-7; CDR3 length: 16; J gene: TRBJ2-2; clone size: many; D gene: TRBD1; CDR3 DNA: TGTGCCAGCAGCTTACTACAGGGGTCTAACACCGGGGAGCTGTTTTTT; CDR3 protein: CASSLLQGSNTGELFF
V gene: TRBV4-2; CDR3 length: 16; J gene: TRBJ1-2; clone size: many; D gene: -; CDR3 DNA: TGTGCCAGCAGCCAAGACGGGGACACCGCTAACTATGGCTACACCTTC; CDR3 protein: CASSQDGDTANYGYTF
V gene: TRBV20-1; CDR3 length: 19; J gene: TRBJ1-1; clone size: many; D gene: TRBD1; CDR3 DNA: TGCAGTGCTAGAGGTTTCACTGGGGGGACAGGGGCTGGACGAACTGAAGCTTTCTTT; CDR3 protein: CSARGFTGGTGAGRTEAFF